The 25 T cell receptor beta chains below were found in one sample sequenced in a study of T cells in Graves' hyperthyroidism and ophthalmopathy. TCR beta CDR3 sequences were amplified from RNA transcripts. The HTBI primer set drove a first-round RT-PCR of the TCR CDR3. Using its own MiXCR run on the multiplex PCR reads, TCRdb lists one record per CDR3 protein. The sample carries about 350,000 distinct CDR3 sequences, about a sixth recorded once. Sequenced material: blood. The receptors were sampled from a woman in her 30s with Graves' hyperthyroidism that later progressed to Graves' ophthalmopathy.

The table lists this clonotype with many counts. This rearrangement joins TRBV29-1 to TRBJ1-1; possible D gene TRBD1, 5 bases. Germline CDR1 and CDR2: SQVTM and ANQGSEA. CDR3 length: 11 residues. CDR3 loop: CIGGGNTEAFF. The CDR3 DNA reads as TGCATCGGGGGAGGGAACACTGAAGCTTTCTTT.

In its sample, this clonotype was seen many times. V and J are TRBV25-1 and TRBJ2-7; 14 positions match TRBD2. The CDR3 is 16 residues long. CDR1 and CDR2 (germline): MGHDK, SYGVNS. The junction had 7 bases not matched to a gene; V was cut back by 7 bases and J by 2 bases. The CDR3 DNA reads as TGTGCCAGCACGCCTGGGACTAGCGGGGGAGCCTACGAGCAGTACTTC. Its protein product is CASTPGTSGGAYEQYF.

About this clonotype itself: A read error is possible here, since a much larger clone lies one base away. This chain uses TRBV28 with TRBJ1-1; the D is unclear. CDR3 size: 13 residues. Germline V gene lookup returns CDR1 MDHEN and CDR2 SYDVKM. Trimming removed 3 bases at V and 3 bases at J, with 8 bases between. Written as DNA, the CDR3 is TGTGCCAGCAGTTTTGGGATGGACACTGAAGCTTTCTTT. It codes for CASSFGMDTEAFF.

This clonotype was observed a few times. V and J are TRBV18 and TRBJ2-3, with 10 bases identical to TRBD2. The CDR3 extends over 16 amino acids. Germline V lookup: CDR1 KGHSH, CDR2 LQKENI. The junction had 5 bases not matched to a gene; V was cut back by 3 bases and J by 2 bases. Here the CDR3 DNA reads TGTGCCAGCTCACCCAGAGCGGGGGGGAACACAGATACGCAGTATTTT. Translating gives CASSPRAGGNTDTQYF.

The V gene is TRBV4-2, the J gene TRBJ2-1; weak D call: TRBD2 (5 bases). V gave up 0 bases and J gave up 5 bases, with 14 bases separating them. The CDR3 consists of 16 residues. Germline V CDR1 and CDR2: LGHNA, YNFKEQ. The CDR3 region is CASSQDGVLGNNEQFF. For the CDR3, the DNA is TGTGCCAGCAGCCAAGATGGGGTACTAGGGAACAATGAGCAGTTCTTC.

The table lists this clonotype with many counts. CDR3 bases: TGCAGCGTTATAACCGGGACAGGGGATGAGACCCAGTACTTC. Residues: CSVITGTGDETQYF. This chain joins TRBV29-1 and TRBJ2-5, with TRBD1 matching over 10 bases. The germline V gene encodes CDR1 SQVTM and CDR2 ANQGSEA. The CDR3 spans 14 residues. V was clipped by 5 bases and J by 5 bases; unmatched bases: 8.

In regard to this clonotype: A much bigger clone sits one base away, suggesting this may be a read error. The rearrangement joins TRBV5-6 to TRBJ2-7, with D perhaps given as TRBD1 or TRBD2 (5 bases each). Germline-derived CDR1 and CDR2 are SGHDT and YYEEEE. The V end was cut by 7 bases, the J end by 4 bases, with 12 bases between. The CDR3 loop spans 12 amino acids. Written as DNA, the CDR3 is TGTGCCAGCGGGACCGACGGTTACGAGCAGTACTTC. Residues: CASGTDGYEQYF.

Ten or more counts support this clonotype. This chain uses TRBV4-1 with TRBJ1-5, with 8 nucleotides matching TRBD1. V trimming: 0 bases; J trimming: 5 bases; junction bases outside the gene matches: 3. In germline, CDR1 is MGHRA, CDR2 YSYEKL. This CDR3 is 15 amino acids long. The CDR3 DNA follows: TGCGCCAGCAGCCAAGATTGGGACAGGCATCAGCCCCAGCATTTT. Protein product: CASSQDWDRHQPQHF.

The table lists this clonotype with many counts. The chain has TRBV7-9 and TRBJ2-7; 7 positions match TRBD2. CDR1 and CDR2 (germline): SEHNR, FQNEAQ (reference sequence). V dropped 4 bases and J dropped 4; count of bases not matched to a gene: 1. The CDR3 is 12 residues long. The DNA for the CDR3 is TGTGCCAGCAGCTGGGGGGGTTACGAGCAGTACTTC. Its translation: CASSWGGYEQYF.

There are many counts of this clonotype. The chain recombines TRBV30 with TRBJ1-5; D gene ambiguous. The germline V gene encodes CDR1 GTSNPN and CDR2 SVGIG (reference sequence). V lost 2 bases and J 2 bases, leaving 10 bases between the germline ends. The CDR3 is 14 residues long. CDR3 amino acids: CAWSLPSGNQPQHF. The DNA for the CDR3 is TGTGCCTGGAGTTTACCGAGTGGCAATCAGCCCCAGCATTTT.

This clonotype was observed many times. The V call is TRBV13, the J call TRBJ2-7, with D possibly TRBD2 on 5 matching bases. The CDR3 length is 12 residues. V was shortened by 3 bases and J by 5 bases, with 8 bases between the two germline ends. Germline CDR1 PRHDT, CDR2 FYEKMQ (reference sequence). CDR3 loop: CASSFRGHEQYF. DNA for the CDR3: TGTGCCAGCAGCTTTCGCGGGCACGAGCAGTACTTC.

At least ten counts were recorded for this clonotype. The J gene is TRBJ1-6, the V gene TRBV20-1; 11 nucleotides line up with TRBD1. CDR1 and CDR2 from the germline V gene are DFQATT and SNEGSKA (reference sequence). Unmatched junction bases numbered 15, after V lost 4 bases and J lost 7 bases. The CDR3 covers 18 residues. The CDR3 loop is CSATSGTGGAPENSPLHF. The CDR3 DNA is TGCAGTGCTACATCCGGGACAGGGGGTGCCCCGGAAAATTCACCCCTCCACTTT.

This clonotype appeared many times. The chain links TRBV5-1 to TRBJ2-7; D is ambiguous. This CDR3 has 13 residues. V dropped 1 base and J dropped 3 bases, with 8 bases sitting between them. Germline V gives CDR1 SGHRS, CDR2 YFSETQ. The CDR3 coding sequence is TGCGCCAGCAGCTTGAACCAACACTACGAGCAGTACTTC. Its translation is CASSLNQHYEQYF.

This clonotype was seen at least ten times. The V and J genes are TRBV20-1 and TRBJ2-3; a weak D match, TRBD2 (5 bases). From germline, CDR1 is DFQATT and CDR2 SNEGSKA (reference sequence). Trimming took 5 bases from V and 9 from J, leaving 12 bases between them. CDR3 length equals 11 residues. The CDR3 loop reads CSASFWETQYF. In DNA, the CDR3 is TGCAGTGCTTCCTTCTGGGAGACGCAGTATTTT.

This clonotype showed up many times. V is TRBV18 and J is TRBJ2-7, with 7 bases matching TRBD2. Looked up from germline, CDR1 is KGHSH and CDR2 is LQKENI. Trimming took 3 bases from V and 3 from J; bases not matched to a gene: 2. This CDR3 contains 13 residues. This CDR3 is CASSPGLNYEQYF. CDR3 nucleotide sequence: TGTGCCAGCTCACCGGGACTAAACTACGAGCAGTACTTC.

This chain joins TRBV19 and TRBJ2-3; TRBD2 is a possible D gene (5 bases). Germline CDR1 and CDR2: LNHDA and SQIVND (reference sequence). The V and J ends lost 4 bases and 6 bases respectively, with 17 bases between them. The CDR3 runs 15 residues. The CDR3 reads CASSTLLGPGDTQYF. The CDR3 DNA reads TGTGCCAGTAGTACCCTCCTCGGGCCGGGGGATACGCAGTATTTT.

This clonotype showed up just a few times. The chain combines TRBV19 with TRBJ2-3; D tentatively fits TRBD1 or TRBD2 (5 bases each). CDR1 is LNHDA, CDR2 SQIVND, per germline (reference sequence). Between the trimmed V and J ends, which lost 6 bases and 1 base, there was a span of 11 bases. The CDR3 runs to 14 residues. In DNA form, the CDR3 reads TGTGCCAGTAGGAGGGGACCTGGCACAGATACGCAGTATTTT. This encodes CASRRGPGTDTQYF.

This clonotype was detected ten times or more. This rearrangement joins TRBV28 to TRBJ1-5; 8 bases align to TRBD1. V lost 4 bases and J lost 0; bases outside the gene matches: 11. Germline V gives CDR1 MDHEN, CDR2 SYDVKM. The CDR3 is made up of 18 amino acids. The DNA of the CDR3 is TGTGCCAGCAGTTCTCCGGGACAGGCCCTTTATAGCAATCAGCCCCAGCATTTT. The encoded protein is CASSSPGQALYSNQPQHF.

This chain joins TRBV12-3 or TRBV12-4 and TRBJ2-4; D remains unclear. The CDR3 spans 13 residues. The V end was cut by 4 bases, the J end by 5 bases, with 9 bases between. CDR3 residues: CASSSWDQNIQYF. CDR3 coding DNA: TGTGCCAGCAGTTCCTGGGATCAAAACATTCAGTACTTC.

Note on this clonotype: A much larger clonotype is one base distant, so this may be a read error. V and J are TRBV5-1 and TRBJ2-1, with D maybe TRBD2 (6 bases). Germline CDR1 reads SGHRS; CDR2 reads YFSETQ. Trimming shortened V by 0 bases and J by 9 bases, and 13 bases separated the two germline ends. The CDR3 runs to 14 residues. CDR3 in amino acids: CASSLDLARFEQFF. The CDR3 bases are TGCGCCAGCAGCTTGGATCTAGCGCGATTTGAGCAGTTCTTC. The full variable domain, with the rest looked up from reference TRBV5-1 and TRBJ2-1, is KAGVTQTPRYLIKTRGQQVTLSCSPISGHRSVSWYQQTPGQGLQFLFEYFSETQRNKGNFPGRFSGRQFSNSRSEMNVSTLELGDSALYLCASSLDLARFEQFFGPGTRLTVL.

The table lists this clonotype with many counts. The genes are TRBV24-1 and TRBJ1-3, with a possible D match to TRBD1 (5 bases). Germline V lookup: CDR1 KGHDR, CDR2 SFDVKD. The V and J ends lost 11 bases and 9 bases respectively, with 22 bases between them. The CDR3 extends over 14 amino acids. The CDR3 DNA reads TGTGCCATCACCGGGACCCAGGCTAGATCCACCATATATTTT. It translates to CAITGTQARSTIYF.

V gene TRBV19 combines with J gene TRBJ1-4; D uncertain. CDR3 length equals 12 residues. The germline V and J ends were trimmed by 1 base and 8 bases, with 5 bases remaining between them. Germline assignment: CDR1 LNHDA and CDR2 SQIVND (reference sequence). In nucleotides, the CDR3 is TGTGCCAGTAGTATAGCGGAGGAAAAACTGTTTTTT. This encodes CASSIAEEKLFF.

The chain recombines TRBV12-3 or TRBV12-4 with TRBJ2-6; D might be TRBD1 (7 bases). The CDR3 length is 16 residues. The V end was cut by 5 bases, the J end by 4 bases, with 15 bases between. The CDR3 region is CASSRGRGDGANVLTF. CDR3 sequence (DNA): TGTGCCAGCAGTCGGGGCAGGGGGGACGGGGCCAACGTCCTGACTTTC.

This clonotype was seen repeatedly, ten times or more. The chain employs TRBV15 and TRBJ2-1; D is ambiguous. The CDR3 contains 15 residues. V was cut by 0 bases and J by 2 bases, with 8 bases left in between. CDR1 and CDR2 (germline): LNHNV, YYDKDF (reference sequence). CDR3 in DNA: TGTGCCACCAGCAGAGATCCCGAGACCTACAATGAGCAGTTCTTC. It codes for CATSRDPETYNEQFF.

This clonotype was detected ten times or more. V usage is TRBV24-1 and J usage is TRBJ1-5, with D possibly TRBD1 on 6 matching bases. The germline V gene has CDR1 KGHDR and CDR2 SFDVKD. Trimming shortened V by 2 bases and J by 7 bases, and 17 bases separated the two germline ends. This CDR3 comprises 16 residues. The CDR3 here is CATSDSKRATGQPQHF. In DNA form, the CDR3 reads TGTGCCACCAGTGATTCAAAAAGGGCGACAGGACAGCCCCAGCATTTT.